The clone carrying this T cell receptor (beta chain) has only a few counts. Its antigen is undetermined. The CDR3 runs to 13 residues. Germline V lookup: CDR1 GTSNPN, CDR2 SVGIG (reference sequence). Trimming stripped 5 bases from V and 0 bases from J, with 8 bases between. These data are taken from a study of beta chain features in type 1 diabetes. As for the study in general: Over all samples combined, fewer than 130,000,000 sorted cells were examined.

The sequenced template was cDNA made from the entire isolated RNA. TCRdb's copy holds only in-frame clones and misses some; the assay was immunoSEQ multiplex PCR. The sample comprises a few hundred thousand clones, 16% of which are singletons, and approximately 0.086% rests with the top ten. Study-wide results and limits: Here, the possible influence of HLA type (on TCRB rearrangement) remained unresolved. Type 1 diabetes patients had moderately but significantly shorter TCRB CDR3s in all four CD4+ subsets.

Sample: naive CD4+ T cells from blood. The chain combines TRBV30 with TRBJ2-4; D is undetermined. This clonotype was obtained from a man younger than 40 with type 1 diabetes. CDR3 region: CAWDRRAKNIQYF. CDR3 in DNA: TGTGCCTGGGACCGTCGAGCCAAAAACATTCAGTACTTC.